This T cell receptor beta chain was sequenced during a study of blood T cell repertoires in COVID-19. Clinical histories supplied by participants themselves formed the basis of cohort assignment. The authors' processing: Amplification with reference gene primers provided the estimates of nucleated cell counts. Generated by immunoSEQ multiplex PCR, the TCRdb table keeps only in-frame clones and is missing some. That table is the source of V, J and clone size, and D and trimming were worked out from the DNA. This sample has roughly 190,000 clones, with around three quarters found just once. The receptor was derived from a woman in her forties or fifties with acute COVID-19. The specimen was PBMCs or T cells enriched from blood (not recorded which).

The CDR3 reads CASSSPEGANVLTF. For the CDR3, the DNA is TGTGCCAGCAGCTCCCCTGAGGGGGCCAACGTCCTGACTTTC. This chain connects TRBV7-8 to TRBJ2-6; D remains unclear. This CDR3 has 14 residues. The germline V and J ends were trimmed by 4 bases and 4 bases, with 8 bases remaining between them. Germline V lookup: CDR1 SGHVS, CDR2 FQNEAQ.